This T cell receptor (beta chain) stems from a study of cytomegalovirus exposure and HLA in healthy donors. Study-wide results and limits: It was reported that TCR beta sequences correctly inferred the HLA-A and HLA-B alleles for most subjects. The study labeled fewer than 200 TCR beta chains cytomegalovirus-associated.

Losses at the gene ends were 1 base for V and 4 bases for J; bases not matched to a gene: 4. This CDR3 has 16 residues. The germline gives CDR1 SGHNT, CDR2 YENEEA. 60 Vbeta and 13 Jbeta primers were used in PCR. Here immunoSEQ multiplex PCR was the method, and the copy in TCRdb shows in-frame clones only, minus some. This sample carries 130,000 or so clones, roughly four fifths of them seen once, and the ten largest clones take about 6%. For this clone: The antigen is undetermined.

V gene TRBV11-3 combines with J gene TRBJ2-1; TRBD2 agrees at 10 bases. The clonotype was recovered from a woman between 40 and 55 years old in good health and CMV-seronegative. The sequenced material came from PBMCs. In DNA form, the CDR3 reads TGTGCCAGCAGCTTAGGGGCTAGCGGGGGTTACAATGAGCAGTTCTTC. Translation: CASSLGASGGYNEQFF.